Below, 22 T cell receptor beta chains from the same sample are listed, as sequenced in a study of early T cells in non-severe SARS-CoV-2 infection. TCRdb reanalysed the 5' RACE reads using MiXCR and keeps one entry per CDR3 protein. The table has some 62,000 distinct CDR3 sequences, around 9.9% seen once. Input material: whole blood. The origin of the receptors is an adult who was a healthcare worker with PCR-confirmed SARS-CoV-2 infection or an uninfected control (not recorded which).

J is TRBJ2-6 and V is TRBV7-3; 9 nucleotides line up with TRBD1. The CDR3 spans 16 residues. J gave up 0 bases and V 5 bases, and 2 bases lay outside the gene matches. Germline loops: CDR1 SGHTA, CDR2 FQGTGA. The CDR3 bases are TGTGCCAGCAGCCCGACAGGGGGCTCTGGGGCCAACGTCCTGACTTTC. Translation gives CASSPTGGSGANVLTF.

The chain has TRBV2 and TRBJ1-6; TRBD1 is a possible D gene (5 bases). Germline CDR1 SNHLY, CDR2 FYNNEI. The CDR3 runs 15 residues. V lost 2 bases to trimming and J lost 11 bases, with 16 bases between them. The DNA for the CDR3 is TGTGCCAGCAGTGAACATTCAGGGAAATCTGCACCCCTCCACTTT. It yields the protein CASSEHSGKSAPLHF. Using reference TRBV2 and TRBJ1-6 for the parts outside the CDR3, the full variable domain is EPEVTQTPSHQVTQMGQEVILRCVPISNHLYFYWYRQILGQKVEFLVSFYNNEISEKSEIFDDQFSVERPDGSNFTLKIRSTKLEDSAMYFCASSEHSGKSAPLHFGNGTRLTVT.

Many counts were recorded for this clonotype. This chain uses TRBV7-6 with TRBJ1-3; D is perhaps TRBD1 (5 bases). This CDR3 is 17 amino acids long. Trimming took off 1 base at V and 3 bases at J, with 16 bases between the two ends. Germline V lookup: CDR1 SGHVS, CDR2 FNYEAQ. This CDR3 reads CASSLGDGRTVGNTIYF. DNA of the CDR3: TGTGCCAGCAGCTTAGGGGACGGGAGAACTGTTGGAAACACCATATATTTT.

This clonotype showed up just a few times. This chain links TRBV18 with TRBJ1-2, with TRBD1 identical over 10 bases. With 3 bases clipped from V and 8 bases from J, the junction kept 12 bases outside the gene matches. This CDR3 comprises 16 residues. CDR1 and CDR2 (germline): KGHSH, LQKENI. The CDR3 DNA reads as TGTGCCAGCTCACCTACCGGGGACAGGGGACTACGGGGCTACACCTTC. This sequence encodes CASSPTGDRGLRGYTF.

The rearrangement joins TRBV7-8 to TRBJ1-3, with D unclear. From germline, CDR1 is SGHVS and CDR2 FQNEAQ. This CDR3 is built from 12 residues. V was clipped by 5 bases and J by 7 bases, with 9 bases between them. The CDR3 region has the DNA TGTGCCAGCAGCCTTAACAGCAACACCATATATTTT. This encodes CASSLNSNTIYF.

This clonotype came up a few times. V usage is TRBV5-8 and J usage is TRBJ2-3, with 9 bases matching TRBD2. V trimming: 0 bases; J trimming: 3 bases; junction bases outside the gene matches: 5. The CDR3 totals 16 residues. Germline V gene lookup returns CDR1 SGHTS and CDR2 YDEGEE. CDR3 bases: TGTGCCAGCAGCTTGGCGGTTAGCGGGGGAACAGATACGCAGTATTTT. Encoded protein: CASSLAVSGGTDTQYF.

The chain has TRBV19 and TRBJ2-1; 7 bases match TRBD2. V was clipped by 5 bases and J by 4 bases; unmatched bases: 11. Germline CDR1 is LNHDA and CDR2 is SQIVND (reference sequence). CDR3 length equals 16 residues. CDR3 sequence (DNA): TGTGCCAGTAGTGTAACCGGACTAGGCGAATACAATGAGCAGTTCTTC. Translating it yields CASSVTGLGEYNEQFF.

The rearrangement links TRBV10-3 to TRBJ1-6; D may be TRBD1 (6 bases). V shed 4 bases and J shed 12 bases, with 16 bases lying between them. The CDR3 extends over 14 amino acids. The germline V gene has CDR1 ENHRY and CDR2 SYGVKD. The CDR3 sequence is CAISVGGPYGPLHF. The CDR3, as DNA: TGTGCCATCAGTGTTGGGGGGCCCTACGGACCCCTCCACTTT.

This clonotype has only a few counts. V and J are TRBV6-5 and TRBJ1-4; 7 bases align to TRBD1. The length of the CDR3 is 14 residues. CDR1 is MNHEY, CDR2 SVGAGI, per germline. V gave up 8 bases and J gave up 5 bases; unmatched junction bases: 8. The CDR3 loop reads CASAFGTENEKLFF. The CDR3, as DNA: TGTGCCAGCGCCTTCGGGACAGAGAATGAAAAACTGTTTTTT.

The rearrangement uses TRBV19 and TRBJ2-5; TRBD2 matches at 7 bases. Per the germline V gene, CDR1 is LNHDA and CDR2 is SQIVND (reference sequence). J was trimmed by 2 bases and V by 4 bases; bases with no gene match: 4. The CDR3 is 14 residues long. The DNA of the CDR3 is TGTGCCAGTAGTACCAGTAGCGGGCAAGAGACCCAGTACTTC. This codes for CASSTSSGQETQYF.

Here the CDR3 reads CASSLAGSYEQYV. Here the CDR3 DNA reads TGTGCCAGCAGCTTAGCCGGGTCGTACGAGCAGTACGTC. This chain uses TRBV11-2 with TRBJ2-7; D remains ambiguous. The V gene's germline CDR1 is SGHAT and CDR2 FQNNGV. The CDR3 length is 13 residues. Between the trimmed V and J ends, which lost 1 base and 4 bases, there was a span of 8 bases.

This clonotype occurred a few times. The chain recombines TRBV12-3 or TRBV12-4 with TRBJ1-5; maybe TRBD1 (5 bases). The CDR3 sequence is 14 residues long. The ends were cut back, 5 bases at V and 3 bases at J, with 11 bases in the middle. DNA of the CDR3: TGTGCCAGCAGTCTACCCGGGGCCAATCAGCCCCAGCATTTT. Translation: CASSLPGANQPQHF.

This clonotype was recorded at least ten times. The chain links TRBV20-1 to TRBJ1-5; D possibly corresponds to TRBD1 (5 bases). The V gene's germline CDR1 is DFQATT and CDR2 SNEGSKA (reference sequence). This CDR3 has 15 amino acids. V dropped 2 bases and J dropped 4 bases, with 15 bases sitting between them. This CDR3 is CSARQGGGENQPQHF. DNA of the CDR3: TGCAGTGCTAGACAAGGAGGAGGGGAAAATCAGCCCCAGCATTTT.

Many counts were recorded for this clonotype. The chain has TRBV10-2 and TRBJ2-5, with 7 bases aligning to TRBD1. The trim removed 3 bases at V and 4 bases at J, leaving 8 bases unmatched. CDR3 size: 15 residues. CDR1 is WSHSY and CDR2 is SAAADI in the germline V gene. The DNA for the CDR3 is TGCGCCAGCAGTGACGGGACAGTGAGAGGAGAGACCCAGTACTTC. It yields the protein CASSDGTVRGETQYF.

CDR3 in amino acids: CASSSQGVWQETQYF. The CDR3 coding sequence is TGTGCCAGCAGTTCACAGGGGGTGTGGCAAGAGACCCAGTACTTC. The genes are TRBV2 and TRBJ2-5; 8 positions agree with TRBD1. Germline CDR1 is SNHLY and CDR2 is FYNNEI. J gave up 2 bases and V 5 bases, and 7 bases lay outside the gene matches. CDR3 length: 15 residues.

V gene TRBV2 combines with J gene TRBJ1-2; 7 bases fit TRBD1. V gave up 6 bases and J gave up 6 bases; unmatched junction bases: 4. The length of the CDR3 is 12 residues. Germline loops: CDR1 SNHLY, CDR2 FYNNEI. The CDR3 spells CASSRGLNGYTF. For the CDR3, the DNA is TGTGCCAGCAGCAGGGGGTTGAATGGCTACACCTTC.

Of note for this clonotype: A much larger clone differs by one base, so this may be a read error. This chain connects TRBV5-1 to TRBJ1-3; D is unresolved. The CDR3 length is 15 residues. Germline CDR1 reads SGHRS; CDR2 reads YFSETQ. The CDR3 coding sequence is TGCGTCAGCAGCTTGGACGTAAACTCTGGAAACACCATATATTTT. Translated: CVSSLDVNSGNTIYF.

The V call is TRBV2, the J call TRBJ1-5; 9 nucleotides line up with TRBD1. The CDR3 contains 15 residues. The V gene end was trimmed by 6 bases and the J gene end by 4 bases; junction bases not matched to a gene: 7. Germline V gene sequence: CDR1 SNHLY, CDR2 FYNNEI. The CDR3 coding sequence is TGTGCCAGCAGGAGGGGACAGGGCTCTAATCAGCCCCAGCATTTT. It is translated as CASRRGQGSNQPQHF. The whole variable domain, remainder taken from reference TRBV2 and TRBJ1-5, is EPEVTQTPSHQVTQMGQEVILRCVPISNHLYFYWYRQILGQKVEFLVSFYNNEISEKSEIFDDQFSVERPDGSNFTLKIRSTKLEDSAMYFCASRRGQGSNQPQHFGDGTRLSIL.

This clonotype turned up a few times. This sequence joins TRBV20-1 and TRBJ2-3; TRBD2 agrees at 13 bases. CDR1 DFQATT and CDR2 SNEGSKA come from the germline V gene (reference sequence). J was trimmed by 0 bases and V by 6 bases; bases with no gene match: 6. The CDR3 spans 16 residues. CDR3 protein: CSATGLAGWSTDTQYF. CDR3 sequence (DNA): TGCAGTGCCACGGGACTAGCGGGGTGGAGCACAGATACGCAGTATTTT.

There are a few counts of this clonotype. The chain has TRBV2 and TRBJ2-3; D is unclear. Germline V lookup: CDR1 SNHLY, CDR2 FYNNEI. The germline V and J ends were trimmed by 3 bases and 4 bases, with 2 bases remaining between them. The CDR3 consists of 11 residues. The CDR3 region is CASSDADTQYF. The CDR3 nucleotides are TGTGCCAGCAGTGACGCAGATACGCAGTATTTT.

This clonotype has only a few counts. J is TRBJ2-1 and V is TRBV10-3; 12 positions agree with TRBD2. CDR3 length: 17 residues. The junction had 14 bases not matched to a gene; V was cut back by 5 bases and J by 9 bases. Germline CDR1 is ENHRY and CDR2 is SYGVKD. The CDR3: CAISQTLTSGGLLEQFF. The CDR3 nucleotides are TGTGCCATCAGTCAGACCCTCACTAGCGGGGGGCTTCTTGAGCAGTTCTTC.

This rearrangement joins TRBV12-3 or TRBV12-4 to TRBJ2-3; D is perhaps TRBD2 (6 bases). The CDR3 extends over 12 amino acids. The ends were cut back, 5 bases at V and 10 bases at J, with 13 bases in the middle. CDR3 residues: CASSPGLTPQYF. DNA for the CDR3: TGTGCCAGCAGTCCTGGACTAACTCCGCAGTATTTT.